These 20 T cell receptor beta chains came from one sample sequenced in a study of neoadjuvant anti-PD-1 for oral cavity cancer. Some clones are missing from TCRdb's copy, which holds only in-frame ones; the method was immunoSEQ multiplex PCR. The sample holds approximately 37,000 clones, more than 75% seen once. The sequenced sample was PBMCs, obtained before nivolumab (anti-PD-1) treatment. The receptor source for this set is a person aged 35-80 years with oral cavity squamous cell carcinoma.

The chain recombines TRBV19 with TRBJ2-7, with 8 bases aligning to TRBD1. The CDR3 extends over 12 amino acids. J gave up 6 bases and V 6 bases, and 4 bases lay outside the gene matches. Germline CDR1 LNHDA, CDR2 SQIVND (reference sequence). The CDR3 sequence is CASSGQGGEQYF. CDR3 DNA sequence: TGTGCCAGTAGCGGACAGGGCGGCGAGCAGTACTTC.

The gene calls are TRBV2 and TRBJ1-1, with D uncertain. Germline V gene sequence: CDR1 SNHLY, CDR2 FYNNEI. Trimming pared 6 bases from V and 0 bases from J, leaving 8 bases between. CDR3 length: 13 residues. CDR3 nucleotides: TGTGCCAGCAGAGAGACTATGAACACTGAAGCTTTCTTT. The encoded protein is CASRETMNTEAFF.

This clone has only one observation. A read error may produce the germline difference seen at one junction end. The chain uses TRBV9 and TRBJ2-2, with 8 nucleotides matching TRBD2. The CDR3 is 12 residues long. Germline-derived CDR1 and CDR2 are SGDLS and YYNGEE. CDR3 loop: CASSAGASGPSF. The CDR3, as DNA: TGTGCCAGCAGTGCAGGGGCTAGCGGGCCCTCTTTT.

The CDR3 DNA sequence: TGTGCCAGCAGCTTAGGGGGCTATCGCACAGATACGCAGTATTTT. It specifies CASSLGGYRTDTQYF. The chain is built from TRBV7-6 and TRBJ2-3, with TRBD1 as a possible D gene (5 bases). The V end lost 1 base, the J end lost 1 base, and 9 bases lay between the germline ends. There are 15 residues in the CDR3. Germline-derived CDR1 and CDR2 are SGHVS and FNYEAQ.

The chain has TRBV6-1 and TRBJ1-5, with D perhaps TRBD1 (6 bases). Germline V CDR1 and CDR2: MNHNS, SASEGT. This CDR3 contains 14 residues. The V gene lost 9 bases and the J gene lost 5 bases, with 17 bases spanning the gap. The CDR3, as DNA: TGTGCCAGTAGGACAGAGGGCCAAGATCAGCCCCAGCATTTT. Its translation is CASRTEGQDQPQHF.

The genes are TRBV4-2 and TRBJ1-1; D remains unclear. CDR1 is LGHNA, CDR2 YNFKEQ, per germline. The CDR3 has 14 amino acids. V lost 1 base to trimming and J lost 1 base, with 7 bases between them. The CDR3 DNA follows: TGTGCCAGCAGCCAAGGATTGAAGAACACTGAAGCTTTCTTT. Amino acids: CASSQGLKNTEAFF.

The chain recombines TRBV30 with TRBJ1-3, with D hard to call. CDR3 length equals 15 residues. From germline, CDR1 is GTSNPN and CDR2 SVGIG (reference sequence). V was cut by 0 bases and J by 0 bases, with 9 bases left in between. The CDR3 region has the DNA TGTGCCTGGAGTGTTTCAGTAATCTCTGGAAACACCATATATTTT. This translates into CAWSVSVISGNTIYF.

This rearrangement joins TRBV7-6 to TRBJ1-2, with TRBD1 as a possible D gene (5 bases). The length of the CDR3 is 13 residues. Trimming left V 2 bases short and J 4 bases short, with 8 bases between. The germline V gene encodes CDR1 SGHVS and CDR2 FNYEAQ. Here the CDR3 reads CASSLMGPYGYTF. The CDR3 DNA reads TGTGCCAGCAGCTTAATGGGGCCCTATGGCTACACCTTC.

The CDR3 DNA reads as TGCGCCAGCAGCCCCCCGCCGGGCGGTAGTTCCTACAATGAGCAGTTCTTC. This translates into CASSPPPGGSSYNEQFF. The V gene is TRBV4-1, the J gene TRBJ2-1, with D uncertain. The V end lost 4 bases, the J end lost 1 base, and 17 bases lay between the germline ends. Germline CDR1 is MGHRA and CDR2 is YSYEKL. The CDR3 has 17 amino acids.

The CDR3, as DNA: TGTGCCAGCAGTAATACCGCGGGGGGTAATGAGCAGTTCTTC. This codes for CASSNTAGGNEQFF. The chain carries TRBV2 and TRBJ2-1; 8 bases match TRBD2. Per germline, CDR1 SNHLY and CDR2 FYNNEI. With V trimmed by 5 bases and J by 7 bases, 7 bases remained unmatched. CDR3 length: 14 amino acids.

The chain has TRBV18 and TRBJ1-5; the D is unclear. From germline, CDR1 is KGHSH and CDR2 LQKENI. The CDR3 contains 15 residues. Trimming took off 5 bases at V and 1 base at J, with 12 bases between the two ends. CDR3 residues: CASSGIGGSNQPQHF. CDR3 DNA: TGTGCCAGCTCAGGGATAGGCGGAAGCAATCAGCCCCAGCATTTT.

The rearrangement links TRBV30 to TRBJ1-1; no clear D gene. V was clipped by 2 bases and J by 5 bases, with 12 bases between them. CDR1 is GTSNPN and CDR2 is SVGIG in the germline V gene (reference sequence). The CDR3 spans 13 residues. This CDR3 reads CAWSTAVGTEAFF. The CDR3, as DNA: TGTGCCTGGAGTACGGCAGTAGGTACTGAAGCTTTCTTT.

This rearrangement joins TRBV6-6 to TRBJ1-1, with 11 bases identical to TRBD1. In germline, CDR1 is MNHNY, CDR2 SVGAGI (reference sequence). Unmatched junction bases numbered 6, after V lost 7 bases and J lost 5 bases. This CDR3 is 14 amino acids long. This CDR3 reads CASITDRGRTEAFF. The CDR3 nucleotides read TGTGCCAGCATTACGGACAGGGGGCGAACTGAAGCTTTCTTT.

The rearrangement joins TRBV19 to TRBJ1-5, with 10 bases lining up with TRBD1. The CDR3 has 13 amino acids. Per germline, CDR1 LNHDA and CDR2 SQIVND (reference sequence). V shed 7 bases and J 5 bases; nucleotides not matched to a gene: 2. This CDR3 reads CASTGTGDQPQHF. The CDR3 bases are TGTGCCAGTACGGGGACAGGGGATCAGCCCCAGCATTTT. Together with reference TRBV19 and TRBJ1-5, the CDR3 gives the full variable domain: DGGITQSPKYLFRKEGQNVTLSCEQNLNHDAMYWYRQDPGQGLRLIYYSQIVNDFQKGDIAEGYSVSREKKESFPLTVTSAQKNPTAFYLCASTGTGDQPQHFGDGTRLSIL.

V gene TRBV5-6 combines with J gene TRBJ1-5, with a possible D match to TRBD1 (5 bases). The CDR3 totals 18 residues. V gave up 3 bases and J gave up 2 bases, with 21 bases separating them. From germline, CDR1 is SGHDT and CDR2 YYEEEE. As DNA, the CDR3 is TGTGCCAGCAGCTCTGTTGGGACGGATTTGGGGGGCAATCAGCCCCAGCATTTT. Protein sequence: CASSSVGTDLGGNQPQHF.

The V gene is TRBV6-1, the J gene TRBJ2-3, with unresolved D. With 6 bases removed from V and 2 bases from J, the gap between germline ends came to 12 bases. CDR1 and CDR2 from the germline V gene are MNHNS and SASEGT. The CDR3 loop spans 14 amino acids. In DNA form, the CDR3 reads TGTGCCAGCAGGATTTTAGCCCTCACAGATACGCAGTATTTT. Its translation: CASRILALTDTQYF.

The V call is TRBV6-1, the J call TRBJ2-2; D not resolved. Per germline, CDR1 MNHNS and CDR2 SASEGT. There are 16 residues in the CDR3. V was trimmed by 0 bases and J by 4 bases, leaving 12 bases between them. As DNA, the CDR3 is TGTGCCAGCAGTGAAGCGATTTTAGGCGGCACCGGGGAGCTGTTTTTT. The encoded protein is CASSEAILGGTGELFF.

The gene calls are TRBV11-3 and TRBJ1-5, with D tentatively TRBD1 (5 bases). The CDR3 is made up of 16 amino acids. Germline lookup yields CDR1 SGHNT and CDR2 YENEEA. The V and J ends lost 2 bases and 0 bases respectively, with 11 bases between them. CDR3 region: CASSLKGLHSNQPQHF. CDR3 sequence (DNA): TGTGCCAGCAGCTTAAAGGGGCTGCATAGCAATCAGCCCCAGCATTTT.

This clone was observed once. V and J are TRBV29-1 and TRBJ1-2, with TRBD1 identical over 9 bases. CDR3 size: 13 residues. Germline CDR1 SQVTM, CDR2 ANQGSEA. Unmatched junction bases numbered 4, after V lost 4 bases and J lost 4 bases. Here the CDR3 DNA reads TGCAGCGTTGCCGGGACAGGGACCTATGGCTACACCTTC. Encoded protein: CSVAGTGTYGYTF.

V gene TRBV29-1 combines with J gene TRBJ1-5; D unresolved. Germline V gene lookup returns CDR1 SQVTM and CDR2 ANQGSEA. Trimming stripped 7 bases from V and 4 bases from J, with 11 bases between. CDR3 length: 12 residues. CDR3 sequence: CSAGEANQPQHF. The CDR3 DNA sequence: TGCAGCGCTGGAGAGGCGAATCAGCCCCAGCATTTT.